This note documents a single TCR beta chain sequence. This receptor's antigen is unknown. No clone much larger than this one lies a single base away; base qualities are absent. The sample originates from a study of CD8 T cells in Susac syndrome (dated by TCRdb to between 2018 and 2020). Background for the entire study: Repertoire sequencing was used to test whether CD8+ T cell activation and differentiation in Susac syndrome was antigen driven. Clonality of the CD8+ T cell repertoire was compared between roughly 13 healthy donors, roughly 14 Susac syndrome patients and about 15 multiple sclerosis patients.

A distance of 13 bases separates the germline ends of V and J, which lose 4 bases and 3 bases respectively. Taken from cysteine to phenylalanine, the CDR3 has 14 residues. Of all the DNA, just the CDR3 is kept, 42 bases in frame from base 1. According to the germline V gene, CDR1 reads SGHAT and CDR2 reads FQNNGV. RNA was extracted using the RNeasy kit, and roughly 0.45 to 1 ug of the RNA was reverse transcribed with random hexamers. The immunoSEQ multiplex PCR assay, which covers 54 Vbeta and 13 Jbeta segments, was used to amplify TCR beta CDR3 regions. To correct PCR amplification bias, a synthetic template baseline was used for both primer optimization and computational correction. The paper's data handling went like this. Reads were annotated to V, D and J genes per IMGT and analyzed with immunoSEQ Analyzer, keeping only productive sequences. Clonality was computed as one minus Shannon entropy normalized by log2 of the number of productive unique sequences. Public and private clones were assessed among the 100 most prevalent clones of each patient and control. Clones were defined as Susac-specific when absent from the healthy and MS cohorts, from about a thousand published viral clones and from other ImmuneACCESS disease sequences. Using fastp at Q25 and MiXCR, TCRdb reprocessed the public reads and kept productive beta chains. Every CDR3 protein is listed once, alongside the most common genes and DNA of its rows. These V and J calls rely on TCRdb rather than the paper's analysis. For this sample the table gives 100,000 to 150,000 distinct CDR3 sequences, of which roughly 80% were detected only once. The ten largest clones represent about 0.51% of the sample.

Study-level results and caveats: The number of individuals in the TCR sequencing and HLA analysis was recognized as being relatively small.

High-throughput TCR beta sequencing profiled peripheral blood CD8+ and CD4+ T cells from healthy donors, Susac syndrome patients and multiple sclerosis patients. The multiple sclerosis controls were treatment-naive patients whose relapsing-remitting disease, either stable or active, fulfilled the revised McDonald criteria. Bulk CD8+ and CD4+ T cells were purified by magnetic negative isolation, whereas CD8+ TEMRA cells were enriched by FACS. Blood was collected in EDTA tubes and processed within 24 hours, with PBMCs isolated through density gradient centrifugation. PBMCs intended for TCR sequencing were cryopreserved in liquid nitrogen and thawed later in a water bath at 37 degrees C. The sorted or isolated CD4+, CD8+ and CD8+ TEMRA cells reached a purity of at least 90%.

Sample: CD8+ T cells from PBMCs. The chain links TRBV11-2 with TRBJ2-7; TRBD1 might be the D gene, on 6 matching bases. The source of this sequence is a human donor with multiple sclerosis. This receptor carries the CDR3 CASSSDRASYEQYF. The base sequence is TGTGCCAGCAGCTCGGACAGAGCTAGCTACGAGCAGTACTTC.